Sequencing of this TCR beta chain was carried out in a study of T cell responses to AZD1222 COVID-19 vaccine. Profiling relied on immunoSEQ multiplex PCR, and the TCRdb table lists in-frame clones only, not all of them. This sample has about 88,000 clones, with 90% found just once. The CDR3 has 13 amino acids. V lost 3 bases to trimming and J lost 4 bases, with 7 bases between them. Germline CDR1 and CDR2: MNHNS and SASEGT. The clonotype comes from an adult who received the AZD1222 COVID-19 vaccine. The material was peripheral blood, obtained 28 days after the second AZD1222 dose. This rearrangement joins TRBV6-1 to TRBJ1-5; tentatively, D is TRBD1 (5 bases). The DNA for the CDR3 is TGTGCCAGCAGTGAGGGGGGTAATCAGCCCCAGCATTTT. This gives the protein CASSEGGNQPQHF.